Following are 8 T cell receptor beta chains from one sample sequenced in a study of regulatory T cells in long-lasting Graves disease (dated by TCRdb to about 2021). The sample's time point label, decoded: newly diagnosed GD, antithyroid drugs for less than 3 months. For both TCR sequencing and RNA sequencing, RNA was extracted from PBMCs in TRIzol. The receptor library was made with multiplex PCR. The data were produced on an Illumina HiSeq 4000. To build TCR beta libraries, CDR3 regions were amplified by Arm-PCR using iRepertoire HTBI primers. The public reads were quality trimmed at Q25 with fastp and then assembled into clones with MiXCR by TCRdb, keeping productive beta chains. One record per CDR3 amino acid sequence lists the most common genes and DNA. The sample profile shows around 330,000 distinct CDR3 sequences; about 20% of them were found once. The ten largest clones represent roughly 35% of the sample.

The starting material was peripheral blood mononuclear cells (PBMCs), obtained at new diagnosis, from a patient treated with antithyroid drugs. The receptors derive from a female donor with Graves disease.

This clonotype has at least ten counts. This chain uses TRBV3-1 with TRBJ1-6; D is possibly TRBD1 (6 bases). The CDR3 extends over 14 amino acids. The V gene's germline CDR1 is LGHDT and CDR2 YNNKEL (reference sequence). Between the trimmed V and J ends, which lost 1 base and 10 bases, there was a span of 11 bases. CDR3 amino acids: CASSQGEGVSPLHF. CDR3 nucleotides: TGTGCCAGCAGCCAAGGTGAGGGGGTATCACCCCTCCACTTT.

This chain connects TRBV12-3 or TRBV12-4 to TRBJ2-7, with 8 bases aligning to TRBD1. There are 16 residues in the CDR3. The ends lost 5 bases at V and 2 bases at J; junction bases unmatched: 11. The CDR3 spells CASSGGQGTTTYEQYF. The DNA for the CDR3 is TGTGCCAGCAGTGGAGGACAGGGAACTACGACCTACGAGCAGTACTTC.

Many counts were recorded for this clonotype. The chain links TRBV6-2 or TRBV6-3 to TRBJ1-5; tentative D call: TRBD1 (6 bases). The CDR3 totals 18 residues. Germline V CDR1 and CDR2: MNHEY, SVGEGT. V lost 5 bases to trimming and J lost 1 base, with 21 bases between them. The CDR3 DNA follows: TGTGCCAGCAGTGAAGGGGGTGGGGGAGATACCAGCAATCAGCCCCAGCATTTT. Protein sequence: CASSEGGGGDTSNQPQHF.

This clonotype appeared many times. The rearrangement joins TRBV6-1 to TRBJ1-5; D is uncertain. The CDR3 is made up of 13 amino acids. V shed 2 bases and J shed 5 bases, with 7 bases lying between them. Looked up from germline, CDR1 is MNHNS and CDR2 is SASEGT. CDR3 sequence: CASSEFIDQPQHF. CDR3 sequence (DNA): TGTGCCAGCAGTGAATTTATCGATCAGCCCCAGCATTTT.

This clonotype was seen many times. This chain uses TRBV29-1 with TRBJ2-1, with D hard to call. This CDR3 contains 13 residues. Trimming took 3 bases from V and 4 from J, leaving 10 bases between them. Germline loops: CDR1 SQVTM, CDR2 ANQGSEA. The CDR3, as DNA: TGCAGCGTTGAGTTCTCGGCTTACAATGAGCAGTTCTTC. As protein: CSVEFSAYNEQFF.

The chain links TRBV19 to TRBJ2-5; D possibly corresponds to TRBD2 (5 bases). Trimming pared 5 bases from V and 5 bases from J, leaving 15 bases between. Germline-derived CDR1 and CDR2 are LNHDA and SQIVND (reference sequence). This CDR3 has 14 residues. The CDR3 nucleotides are TGTGCCAGTAGTGAGGTAGCGATGGAGGAGACCCAGTACTTC. Its translation: CASSEVAMEETQYF.

Details on this clonotype: The junction departs from the called germline gene at one end, perhaps through a read error. The chain couples TRBV11-2 to TRBJ2-5; D is uncertain. Germline assignment: CDR1 SGHAT and CDR2 FQNNGV. The CDR3 has 14 residues. Here the CDR3 DNA reads TGTGCCAGCAGCTTAGGCAGCAACCAAGTGACCCAGTACTTC. Its protein is CASSLGSNQVTQYF.

This clonotype was counted at least ten times. The rearrangement joins TRBV28 to TRBJ1-6, with D unresolved. Germline V gene data show CDR1 as MDHEN and CDR2 as SYDVKM. Trimming left V 10 bases short and J 8 bases short, with 21 bases between. This CDR3 region has 15 residues. The CDR3 nucleotides read TGTGCCACCTTAGACGTCTTTGGTGCATATTCACCCCTCCACTTT. It specifies CATLDVFGAYSPLHF.